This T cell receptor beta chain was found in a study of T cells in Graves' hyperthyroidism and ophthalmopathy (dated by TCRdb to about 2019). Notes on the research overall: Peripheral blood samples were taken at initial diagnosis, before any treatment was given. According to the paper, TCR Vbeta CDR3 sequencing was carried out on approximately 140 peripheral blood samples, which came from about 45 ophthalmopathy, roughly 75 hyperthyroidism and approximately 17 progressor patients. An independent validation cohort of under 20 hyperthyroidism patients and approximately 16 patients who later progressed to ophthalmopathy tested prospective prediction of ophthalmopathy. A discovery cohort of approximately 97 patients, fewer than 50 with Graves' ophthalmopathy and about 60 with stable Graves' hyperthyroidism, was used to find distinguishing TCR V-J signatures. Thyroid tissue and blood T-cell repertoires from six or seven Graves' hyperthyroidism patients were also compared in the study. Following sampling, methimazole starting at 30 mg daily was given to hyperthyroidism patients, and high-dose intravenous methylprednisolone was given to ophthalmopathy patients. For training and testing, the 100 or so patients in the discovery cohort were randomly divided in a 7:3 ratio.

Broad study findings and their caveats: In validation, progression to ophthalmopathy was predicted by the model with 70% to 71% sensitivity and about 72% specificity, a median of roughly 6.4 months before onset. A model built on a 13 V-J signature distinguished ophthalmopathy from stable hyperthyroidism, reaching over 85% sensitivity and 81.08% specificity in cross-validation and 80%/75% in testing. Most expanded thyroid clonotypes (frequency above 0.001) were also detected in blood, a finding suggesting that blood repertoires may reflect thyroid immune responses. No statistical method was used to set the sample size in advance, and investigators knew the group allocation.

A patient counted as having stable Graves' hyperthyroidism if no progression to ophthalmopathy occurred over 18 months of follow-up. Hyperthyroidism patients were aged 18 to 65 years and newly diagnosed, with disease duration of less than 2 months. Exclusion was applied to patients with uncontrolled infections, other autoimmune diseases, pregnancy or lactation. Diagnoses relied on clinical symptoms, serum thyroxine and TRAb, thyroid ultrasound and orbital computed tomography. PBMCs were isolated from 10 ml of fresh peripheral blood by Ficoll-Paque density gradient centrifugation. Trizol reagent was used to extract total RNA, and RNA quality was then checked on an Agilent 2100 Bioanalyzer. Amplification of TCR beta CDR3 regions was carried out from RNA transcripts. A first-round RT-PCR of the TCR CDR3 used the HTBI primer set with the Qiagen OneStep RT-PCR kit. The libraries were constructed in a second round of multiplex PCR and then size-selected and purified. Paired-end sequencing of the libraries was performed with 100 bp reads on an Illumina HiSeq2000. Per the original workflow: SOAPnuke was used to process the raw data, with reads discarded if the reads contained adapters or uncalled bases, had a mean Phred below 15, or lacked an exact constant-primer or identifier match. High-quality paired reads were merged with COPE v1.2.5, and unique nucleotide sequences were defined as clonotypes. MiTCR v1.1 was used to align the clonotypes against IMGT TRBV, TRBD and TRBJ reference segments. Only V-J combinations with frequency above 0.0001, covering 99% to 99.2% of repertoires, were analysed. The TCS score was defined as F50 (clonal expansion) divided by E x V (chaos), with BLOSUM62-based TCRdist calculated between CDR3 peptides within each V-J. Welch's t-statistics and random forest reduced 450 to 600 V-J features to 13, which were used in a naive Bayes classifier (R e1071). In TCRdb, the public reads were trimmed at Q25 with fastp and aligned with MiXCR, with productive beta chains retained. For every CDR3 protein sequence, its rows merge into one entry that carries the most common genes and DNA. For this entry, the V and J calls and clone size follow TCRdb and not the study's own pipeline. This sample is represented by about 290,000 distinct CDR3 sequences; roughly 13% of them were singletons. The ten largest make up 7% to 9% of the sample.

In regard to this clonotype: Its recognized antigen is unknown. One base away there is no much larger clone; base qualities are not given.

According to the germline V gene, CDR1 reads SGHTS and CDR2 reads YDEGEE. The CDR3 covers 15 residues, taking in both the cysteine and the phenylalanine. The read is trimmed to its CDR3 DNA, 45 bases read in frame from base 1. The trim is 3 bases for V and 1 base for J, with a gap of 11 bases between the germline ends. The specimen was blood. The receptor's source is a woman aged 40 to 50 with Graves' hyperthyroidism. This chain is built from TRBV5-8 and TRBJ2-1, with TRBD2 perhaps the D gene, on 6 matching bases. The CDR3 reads CASSSTRISYNEQFF. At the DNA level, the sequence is TGTGCCAGCAGCTCGACTAGGATATCCTACAATGAGCAGTTCTTC.